This is a list of T cell receptor beta chains from one sample in a study of post-analysis software for immune sequencing data. Each CDR3 protein gets one entry after TCRdb re-called the PCR reads with MiXCR. The table includes 430,000 or so distinct CDR3 sequences, less than 40% detected once. Sequencing was performed on blood. The receptors come from a girl aged 2 to 9 with multiple sclerosis. CDR3s include the opening cysteine and the closing phenylalanine or tryptophan. A D gene is named only where the DNA matches it firmly. A row's size may be missing; if present it is once, few, many or a size class.

CDR3aa: CSVGEGYGYTF
CDR3nt: TGCAGCGTTGGTGAGGGTTATGGCTACACCTTC
d_gene: -
j_gene: TRBJ1-2
abundance: many
v_gene: TRBV29-1

CDR3aa: CASSEAGAGLSGYTF
CDR3nt: TGTGCCAGCAGTGAGGCCGGGGCAGGACTCTCCGGCTACACCTTC
d_gene: -
j_gene: TRBJ1-2
abundance: -
v_gene: TRBV6-1

CDR3aa: CASSHRSGLSNQPQHF
CDR3nt: TGTGCCAGCAGCCATCGATCAGGGTTGAGCAATCAGCCCCAGCATTTT
d_gene: -
j_gene: TRBJ1-5
abundance: -
v_gene: TRBV7-2

CDR3aa: CASSLTGETGELFF
CDR3nt: TGTGCCAGCAGCTTAACAGGGGAAACCGGGGAGCTGTTTTTT
d_gene: TRBD1
j_gene: TRBJ2-2
abundance: few
v_gene: TRBV11-1

CDR3aa: CASSLGKRENYNEQFF
CDR3nt: TGTGCCAGCAGCTTAGGCAAGCGAGAAAATTACAATGAGCAGTTCTTC
d_gene: -
j_gene: TRBJ2-1
abundance: -
v_gene: TRBV7-2

CDR3aa: CASSPPRSNTEAFF
CDR3nt: TGCGCCAGCTCGCCGCCCCGCTCGAACACTGAAGCTTTCTTT
d_gene: -
j_gene: TRBJ1-1
abundance: -
v_gene: TRBV5-1

CDR3aa: CASSSAGAGEQFF
CDR3nt: TGTGCCAGCAGCTCAGCGGGGGCTGGAGAGCAGTTCTTC
d_gene: TRBD2
j_gene: TRBJ2-1
abundance: many
v_gene: TRBV7-6

CDR3aa: CASSKARTDTQYF
CDR3nt: TGTGCCAGCAGCAAGGCACGCACAGATACGCAGTATTTT
d_gene: -
j_gene: TRBJ2-3
abundance: -
v_gene: TRBV21-1

CDR3aa: CASSLWETDYGYTF
CDR3nt: TGTGCCAGCAGTTTATGGGAGACAGATTATGGCTACACCTTC
d_gene: -
j_gene: TRBJ1-2
abundance: few
v_gene: TRBV12-3/TRBV12-4

CDR3aa: CASSHHGGSRVAATQYF
CDR3nt: TGTGCCAGCAGCCACCACGGAGGTAGCAGGGTCGCGGCGACCCAGTACTTC
d_gene: -
j_gene: TRBJ2-5
abundance: -
v_gene: TRBV14

CDR3aa: CASSPPGTYNSPLHF
CDR3nt: TGTGCCAGCAGCCCGCCTGGGACTTATAATTCACCCCTCCACTTT
d_gene: -
j_gene: TRBJ1-6
abundance: -
v_gene: TRBV3-1

CDR3aa: CASRRTGQGATNEKLFF
CDR3nt: TGTGCCAGCAGGCGAACGGGACAGGGTGCAACTAATGAAAAACTGTTTTTT
d_gene: TRBD1
j_gene: TRBJ1-4
abundance: -
v_gene: TRBV12-3/TRBV12-4

CDR3aa: CASSYTSGVETQYF
CDR3nt: TGTGCCAGCAGTTATACTAGCGGGGTCGAGACCCAGTACTTC
d_gene: TRBD2
j_gene: TRBJ2-5
abundance: -
v_gene: TRBV6-6

CDR3aa: CASSFDFGRRNEQFF
CDR3nt: TGTGCCAGCAGCTTCGATTTCGGGAGGAGGAATGAGCAGTTCTTC
d_gene: TRBD2
j_gene: TRBJ2-1
abundance: -
v_gene: TRBV7-2

CDR3aa: CASSAQGLMNTEAFF
CDR3nt: TGTGCCAGCAGTGCACAGGGACTAATGAACACTGAAGCTTTCTTT
d_gene: -
j_gene: TRBJ1-1
abundance: once
v_gene: TRBV6-5

CDR3aa: CASSYWAVYEQYF
CDR3nt: TGTGCCAGCAGCTACTGGGCGGTGTACGAGCAGTACTTC
d_gene: -
j_gene: TRBJ2-7
abundance: few
v_gene: TRBV7-2

CDR3aa: CSGGPGLAGVLFF
CDR3nt: TGCAGCGGCGGGCCGGGACTAGCGGGAGTTCTGTTCTTC
d_gene: TRBD2
j_gene: TRBJ2-1
abundance: once
v_gene: TRBV29-1

CDR3aa: CASSIRLLSGGSCEQFF
CDR3nt: TGTGCCAGCAGCATCCGCCTGCTAAGCGGGGGGAGTTGTGAGCAGTTCTTC
d_gene: TRBD2
j_gene: TRBJ2-1
abundance: -
v_gene: TRBV9

CDR3aa: CASLAKNIQYF
CDR3nt: TGTGCCAGCCTAGCCAAAAACATTCAGTACTTC
d_gene: -
j_gene: TRBJ2-4
abundance: many
v_gene: TRBV3-1

CDR3aa: CASSYPGNSAGGVTYNEQFF
CDR3nt: TGTGCCAGCAGTTACCCCGGGAACAGCGCGGGGGGAGTTACCTACAATGAGCAGTTCTTC
d_gene: TRBD2
j_gene: TRBJ2-1
abundance: -
v_gene: TRBV6-5

CDR3aa: CASRDLNYGYTF
CDR3nt: TGTGCCAGCAGGGACTTAAACTATGGCTACACCTTC
d_gene: -
j_gene: TRBJ1-2
abundance: -
v_gene: TRBV6-1

CDR3aa: CASSRGRGGDYGYTF
CDR3nt: TGCGCCAGCAGCAGAGGACGCGGAGGTGACTATGGCTACACCTTC
d_gene: -
j_gene: TRBJ1-2
abundance: -
v_gene: TRBV5-1

CDR3aa: CASSDNSGANVLTF
CDR3nt: TGTGCCAGCAGTGACAACTCTGGGGCCAACGTCCTGACTTTC
d_gene: -
j_gene: TRBJ2-6
abundance: -
v_gene: TRBV6-4

CDR3aa: CASRTGGIYEQYF
CDR3nt: TGTGCCAGCAGGACAGGGGGAATCTACGAGCAGTACTTC
d_gene: TRBD1
j_gene: TRBJ2-7
abundance: few
v_gene: TRBV6-2/TRBV6-3

CDR3aa: CASSFSTGLYNEQFF
CDR3nt: TGTGCCAGCAGTTTCTCGACAGGGCTCTACAATGAGCAGTTCTTC
d_gene: TRBD1
j_gene: TRBJ2-1
abundance: few
v_gene: TRBV27

CDR3aa: CASSFPVARYEQYF
CDR3nt: TGTGCCAGCAGTTTCCCGGTAGCAAGATACGAGCAGTACTTC
d_gene: -
j_gene: TRBJ2-7
abundance: few
v_gene: TRBV28

CDR3aa: CASSFCEQYF
CDR3nt: TGTGCCAGCAGCTTTTGCGAGCAGTACTTC
d_gene: -
j_gene: TRBJ2-7
abundance: -
v_gene: TRBV7-2

CDR3aa: CASSESLNTEAFF
CDR3nt: TGTGCCAGCAGTGAATCCTTGAACACTGAAGCTTTCTTT
d_gene: -
j_gene: TRBJ1-1
abundance: -
v_gene: TRBV2

CDR3aa: CASRNVDQPQHF
CDR3nt: TGTGCCAGCAGAAACGTCGATCAGCCCCAGCATTTT
d_gene: -
j_gene: TRBJ1-5
abundance: -
v_gene: TRBV6-2/TRBV6-3

CDR3aa: CASSLDGLAGARGYNEQFF
CDR3nt: TGCGCCAGCAGCTTGGATGGGCTAGCGGGGGCAAGGGGGTACAATGAGCAGTTCTTC
d_gene: TRBD2
j_gene: TRBJ2-1
abundance: -
v_gene: TRBV5-1

CDR3aa: CASSLTEKAEGDQPQHF
CDR3nt: TGTGCCAGCAGCTTAACCGAGAAGGCCGAGGGAGATCAGCCCCAGCATTTT
d_gene: -
j_gene: TRBJ1-5
abundance: -
v_gene: TRBV7-3

CDR3aa: CSARGRVSYEQYF
CDR3nt: TGCAGTGCTAGGGGGAGAGTCTCCTACGAGCAGTACTTC
d_gene: -
j_gene: TRBJ2-7
abundance: few
v_gene: TRBV20-1

CDR3aa: CASKVTGGRYEQYF
CDR3nt: TGTGCCAGCAAGGTGACAGGGGGTCGTTACGAGCAGTACTTC
d_gene: TRBD1
j_gene: TRBJ2-7
abundance: -
v_gene: TRBV6-5

CDR3aa: CSALLPGTRNLEQFF
CDR3nt: TGCAGTGCTCTCCTGCCGGGGACTCGCAATCTTGAGCAGTTCTTC
d_gene: -
j_gene: TRBJ2-1
abundance: -
v_gene: TRBV20-1

CDR3aa: CASSPRSANYGYTF
CDR3nt: TGTGCCAGCAGCCCCCGATCAGCTAACTATGGCTACACCTTC
d_gene: -
j_gene: TRBJ1-2
abundance: -
v_gene: TRBV3-1

CDR3aa: CSARSVGLDTQYF
CDR3nt: TGCAGTGCTAGGTCGGTCGGACTGGATACGCAGTATTTT
d_gene: -
j_gene: TRBJ2-3
abundance: -
v_gene: TRBV20-1

CDR3aa: CASKSRPFNYNSPLHF
CDR3nt: TGTGCCAGCAAATCTCGACCCTTTAATTATAATTCACCCCTCCACTTT
d_gene: -
j_gene: TRBJ1-6
abundance: few
v_gene: TRBV12-3/TRBV12-4

CDR3aa: CRAARQQNIQYF
CDR3nt: TGCAGGGCGGCCCGACAGCAAAACATTCAGTACTTC
d_gene: -
j_gene: TRBJ2-4
abundance: -
v_gene: TRBV20-1

CDR3aa: CSARAGDLSTAFF
CDR3nt: TGCAGTGCTAGAGCGGGGGACCTTTCGACAGCTTTCTTT
d_gene: -
j_gene: TRBJ1-1
abundance: few
v_gene: TRBV20-1

CDR3aa: CASSPRLPPQGTQYF
CDR3nt: TGTGCCAGCAGTCCTAGACTGCCCCCACAAGGGACCCAGTACTTC
d_gene: -
j_gene: TRBJ2-5
abundance: -
v_gene: TRBV12-3/TRBV12-4

CDR3aa: CASSLAVPPLHF
CDR3nt: TGTGCCAGCAGCTTAGCCGTGCCACCCCTCCACTTT
d_gene: -
j_gene: TRBJ1-6
abundance: -
v_gene: TRBV7-2

CDR3aa: CSAWTESYEQYF
CDR3nt: TGCAGCGCTTGGACAGAATCCTACGAGCAGTACTTC
d_gene: -
j_gene: TRBJ2-7
abundance: few
v_gene: TRBV29-1

CDR3aa: CASRSIRGLSLINNEQFF
CDR3nt: TGTGCCAGCAGATCAATTAGGGGGCTGTCACTAATTAACAATGAGCAGTTCTTC
d_gene: TRBD1
j_gene: TRBJ2-1
abundance: few
v_gene: TRBV11-2

CDR3aa: CASSIMTGSNQPQHF
CDR3nt: TGTGCCAGCAGCATTATGACAGGCAGCAATCAGCCCCAGCATTTT
d_gene: -
j_gene: TRBJ1-5
abundance: -
v_gene: TRBV7-2

CDR3aa: CASSGGTDGQPQHF
CDR3nt: TGCGCCAGCAGCGGCGGGACAGATGGGCAGCCCCAGCATTTT
d_gene: TRBD1
j_gene: TRBJ1-5
abundance: -
v_gene: TRBV5-1

CDR3aa: CSARDHRGSRTDTQYF
CDR3nt: TGCAGTGCTAGAGATCATCGAGGGAGCCGCACAGATACGCAGTATTTT
d_gene: -
j_gene: TRBJ2-3
abundance: once
v_gene: TRBV20-1

CDR3aa: CASSPYGHYEQYF
CDR3nt: TGTGCCAGCAGCCCCTATGGACACTACGAGCAGTACTTC
d_gene: -
j_gene: TRBJ2-7
abundance: few
v_gene: TRBV3-1

CDR3aa: CSARDKGAGSHEQYF
CDR3nt: TGCAGTGCTAGAGATAAGGGTGCGGGGAGCCACGAGCAGTACTTC
d_gene: -
j_gene: TRBJ2-7
abundance: few
v_gene: TRBV20-1

CDR3aa: CASGLTYEQYF
CDR3nt: TGTGCCAGCGGATTAACCTACGAGCAGTACTTC
d_gene: -
j_gene: TRBJ2-7
abundance: few
v_gene: TRBV14

CDR3aa: CASSYSTLAVSTDTQYF
CDR3nt: TGTGCCAGCAGTTACTCGACCCTAGCGGTTAGCACAGATACGCAGTATTTT
d_gene: TRBD2
j_gene: TRBJ2-3
abundance: -
v_gene: TRBV6-5

CDR3aa: CASSQGYFALAGSKGDEQYF
CDR3nt: TGCGCCAGCAGCCAAGGTTATTTTGCACTAGCGGGGAGCAAGGGAGACGAGCAGTACTTC
d_gene: TRBD2
j_gene: TRBJ2-7
abundance: -
v_gene: TRBV4-3

CDR3aa: CASSLDRDRWVGYEQYF
CDR3nt: TGTGCCAGCAGTTTGGATCGGGACAGGTGGGTTGGGTACGAGCAGTACTTC
d_gene: TRBD1
j_gene: TRBJ2-7
abundance: few
v_gene: TRBV27

CDR3aa: CASISGQVVGGYTF
CDR3nt: TGTGCCAGCATTTCCGGGCAGGTCGTAGGTGGCTACACCTTC
d_gene: -
j_gene: TRBJ1-2
abundance: few
v_gene: TRBV28

CDR3aa: CASSGWAGDYEQYF
CDR3nt: TGTGCCAGCAGTGGTTGGGCAGGAGACTACGAGCAGTATTTC
d_gene: -
j_gene: TRBJ2-4
abundance: few
v_gene: TRBV6-1

CDR3aa: CASSLARVTGGYNKQFF
CDR3nt: TGTGCCAGCAGCTTAGCCCGTGTAACGGGAGGGTACAATAAGCAGTTCTTC
d_gene: TRBD2
j_gene: TRBJ2-1
abundance: once
v_gene: TRBV7-2

CDR3aa: CASSAGTGWNNYGYTF
CDR3nt: TGCGCCAGCAGCGCCGGGACAGGGTGGAATAACTATGGCTACACCTTC
d_gene: TRBD1
j_gene: TRBJ1-2
abundance: -
v_gene: TRBV5-1

CDR3aa: CASRAGTGTYGYTF
CDR3nt: TGTGCCAGCAGAGCCGGGACAGGGACCTATGGCTACACCTTC
d_gene: TRBD1
j_gene: TRBJ1-2
abundance: -
v_gene: TRBV6-1